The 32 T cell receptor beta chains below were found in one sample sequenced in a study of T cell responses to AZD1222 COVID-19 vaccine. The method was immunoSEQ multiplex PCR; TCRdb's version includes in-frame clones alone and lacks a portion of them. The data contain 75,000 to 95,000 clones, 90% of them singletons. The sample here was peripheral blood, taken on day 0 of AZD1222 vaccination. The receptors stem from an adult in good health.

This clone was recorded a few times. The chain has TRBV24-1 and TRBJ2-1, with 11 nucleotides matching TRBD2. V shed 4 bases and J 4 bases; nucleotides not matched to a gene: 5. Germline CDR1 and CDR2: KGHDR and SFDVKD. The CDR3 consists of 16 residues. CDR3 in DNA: TGTGCCACCAGTGACATCGGGACTAGCGGTTACAATGAGCAGTTCTTC. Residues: CATSDIGTSGYNEQFF.

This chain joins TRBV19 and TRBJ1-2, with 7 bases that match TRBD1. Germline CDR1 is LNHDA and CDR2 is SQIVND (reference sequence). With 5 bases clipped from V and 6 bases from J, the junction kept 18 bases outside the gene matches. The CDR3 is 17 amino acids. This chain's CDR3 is CASSPPIRQGTRDGYTF. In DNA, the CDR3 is TGTGCCAGTAGTCCCCCCATCCGACAGGGCACCAGGGATGGCTACACCTTC.

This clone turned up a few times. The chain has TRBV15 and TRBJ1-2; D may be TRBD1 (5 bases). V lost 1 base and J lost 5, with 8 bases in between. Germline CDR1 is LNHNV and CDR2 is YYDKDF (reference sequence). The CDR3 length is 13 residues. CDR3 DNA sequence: TGTGCCACCAGCAGAGGACAGACTTATGGCTACACCTTC. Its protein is CATSRGQTYGYTF. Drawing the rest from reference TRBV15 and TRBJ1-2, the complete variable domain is DAMVIQNPRYQVTQFGKPVTLSCSQTLNHNVMYWYQQKSSQAPKLLFHYYDKDFNNEADTPDNFQSRRPNTSFCFLDIRSPGLGDTAMYLCATSRGQTYGYTFGSGTRLTVV.

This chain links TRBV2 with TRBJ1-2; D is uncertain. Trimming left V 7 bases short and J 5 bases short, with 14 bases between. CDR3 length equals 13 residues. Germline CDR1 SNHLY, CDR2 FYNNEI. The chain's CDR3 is CASKPGQEYGYTF. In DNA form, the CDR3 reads TGTGCCAGCAAGCCGGGCCAGGAGTATGGCTACACCTTC.

The CDR3 protein is CASSTKQGRYGYTF. CDR3 nucleotides: TGCGCCAGCAGCACTAAACAGGGGAGGTATGGCTACACCTTC. This chain joins TRBV5-1 and TRBJ1-2; 7 bases map to TRBD1. J was trimmed by 5 bases and V by 4 bases; bases with no gene match: 8. Per the germline V gene, CDR1 is SGHRS and CDR2 is YFSETQ. CDR3 length equals 14 residues.

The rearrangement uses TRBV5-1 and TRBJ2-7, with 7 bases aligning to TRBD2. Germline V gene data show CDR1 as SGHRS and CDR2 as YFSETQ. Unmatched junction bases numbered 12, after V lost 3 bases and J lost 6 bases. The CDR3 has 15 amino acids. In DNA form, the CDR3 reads TGCGCCAGCAGCTCGGGGGAGGGCCAAGGAGGCGAGCAGTACTTC. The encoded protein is CASSSGEGQGGEQYF.

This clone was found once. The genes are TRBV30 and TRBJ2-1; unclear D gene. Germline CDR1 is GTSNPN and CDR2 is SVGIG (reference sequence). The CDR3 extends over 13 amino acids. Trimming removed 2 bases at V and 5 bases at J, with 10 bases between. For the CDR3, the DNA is TGTGCCTGGAGTCTCCCCCCCCACAATGAGCAGTTCTTC. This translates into CAWSLPPHNEQFF. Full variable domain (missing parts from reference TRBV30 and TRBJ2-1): SQTIHQWPATLVQPVGSPLSLECTVEGTSNPNLYWYRQAAGRGLQLLFYSVGIGQISSEVPQNLSASRPQDRQFILSSKKLLLSDSGFYLCAWSLPPHNEQFFGPGTRLTVL.

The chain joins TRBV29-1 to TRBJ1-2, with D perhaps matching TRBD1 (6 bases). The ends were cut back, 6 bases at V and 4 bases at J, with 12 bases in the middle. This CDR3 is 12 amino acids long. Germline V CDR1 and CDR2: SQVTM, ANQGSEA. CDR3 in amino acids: CSVEKDSYGYTF. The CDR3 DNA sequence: TGCAGCGTGGAAAAGGACAGCTATGGCTACACCTTC.

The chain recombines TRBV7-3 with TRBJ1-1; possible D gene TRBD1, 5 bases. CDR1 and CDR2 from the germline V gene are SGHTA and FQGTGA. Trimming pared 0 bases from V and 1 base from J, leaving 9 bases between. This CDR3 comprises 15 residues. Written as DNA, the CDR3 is TGTGCCAGCAGCTTAACGTTGGGGGGGAACACTGAAGCTTTCTTT. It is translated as CASSLTLGGNTEAFF. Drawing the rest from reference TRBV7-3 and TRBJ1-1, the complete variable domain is GAGVSQTPSNKVTEKGKYVELRCDPISGHTALYWYRQSLGQGPEFLIYFQGTGAADDSGLPNDRFFAVRPEGSVSTLKIQRTERGDSAVYLCASSLTLGGNTEAFFGQGTRLTVV.

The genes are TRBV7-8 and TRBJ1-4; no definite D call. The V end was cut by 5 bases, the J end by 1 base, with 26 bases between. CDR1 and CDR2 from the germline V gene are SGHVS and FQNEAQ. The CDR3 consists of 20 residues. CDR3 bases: TGTGCCAGCAGCCACGATGTCGGGCTTTTCAGGATGGGAACTAATGAAAAACTGTTTTTT. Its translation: CASSHDVGLFRMGTNEKLFF.

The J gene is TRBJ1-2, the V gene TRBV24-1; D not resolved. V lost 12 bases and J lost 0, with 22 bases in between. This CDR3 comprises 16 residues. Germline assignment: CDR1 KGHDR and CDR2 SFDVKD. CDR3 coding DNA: TGTGCCCACCAGTGCAAAGGGAGCGTATCTAACTATGGCTACACCTTC. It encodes CAHQCKGSVSNYGYTF.

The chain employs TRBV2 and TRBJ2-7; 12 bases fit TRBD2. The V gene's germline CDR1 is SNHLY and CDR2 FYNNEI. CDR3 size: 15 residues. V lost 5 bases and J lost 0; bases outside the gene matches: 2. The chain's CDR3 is CASSPSGRASYEQYF. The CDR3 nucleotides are TGTGCCAGCAGTCCTAGCGGGAGGGCCTCCTACGAGCAGTACTTC.

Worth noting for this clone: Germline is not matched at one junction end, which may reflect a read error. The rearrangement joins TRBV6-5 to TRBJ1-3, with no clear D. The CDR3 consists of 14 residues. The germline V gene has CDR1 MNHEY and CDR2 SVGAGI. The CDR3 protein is CASSYGRSGNIIYF. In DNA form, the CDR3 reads TGTGCCAGCAGTTACGGCCGGTCTGGAAACATCATATATTTT.

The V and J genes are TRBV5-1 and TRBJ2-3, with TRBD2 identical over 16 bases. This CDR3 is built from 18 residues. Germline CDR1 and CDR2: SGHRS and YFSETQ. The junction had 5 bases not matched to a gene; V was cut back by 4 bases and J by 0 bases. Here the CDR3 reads CASSQPGLAGGSTDTQYF. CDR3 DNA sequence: TGCGCCAGCAGCCAACCGGGACTAGCGGGGGGGAGCACAGATACGCAGTATTTT.

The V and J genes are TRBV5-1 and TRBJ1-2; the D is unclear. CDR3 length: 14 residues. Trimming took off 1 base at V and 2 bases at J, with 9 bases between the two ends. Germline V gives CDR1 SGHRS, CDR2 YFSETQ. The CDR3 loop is CASSLRVNNYGYTF. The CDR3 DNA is TGCGCCAGCAGCTTGAGGGTTAACAACTATGGCTACACCTTC.

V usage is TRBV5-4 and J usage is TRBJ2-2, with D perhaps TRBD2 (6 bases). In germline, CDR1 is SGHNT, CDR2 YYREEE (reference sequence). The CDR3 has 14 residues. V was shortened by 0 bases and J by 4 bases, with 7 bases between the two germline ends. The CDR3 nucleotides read TGTGCCAGCAGCTTGGCCGGGGGCACCGGGGAGCTGTTTTTT. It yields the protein CASSLAGGTGELFF.

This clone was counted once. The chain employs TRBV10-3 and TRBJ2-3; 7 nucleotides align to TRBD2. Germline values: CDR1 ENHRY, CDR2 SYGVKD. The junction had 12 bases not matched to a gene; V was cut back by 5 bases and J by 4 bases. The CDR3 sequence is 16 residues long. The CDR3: CAISKPRTRPPDTQYF. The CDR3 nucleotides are TGTGCCATCAGTAAACCTCGGACTAGACCACCAGATACGCAGTATTTT.

In nucleotides, the CDR3 is TGTGCCAGCAGTGAGGGGACTAGCGGAACAGATACGCAGTATTTT. Protein product: CASSEGTSGTDTQYF. The chain is built from TRBV6-4 and TRBJ2-3; TRBD2 matches at 11 bases. V trimming: 3 bases; J trimming: 3 bases; junction bases outside the gene matches: 2. The CDR3 is 15 amino acids. Germline values: CDR1 MRHNA, CDR2 SNTAGT.

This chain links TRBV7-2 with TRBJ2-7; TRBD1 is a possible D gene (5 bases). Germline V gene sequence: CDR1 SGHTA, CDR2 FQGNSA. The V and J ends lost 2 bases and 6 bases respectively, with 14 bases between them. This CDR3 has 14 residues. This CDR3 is CASSLSGQGGEQYF. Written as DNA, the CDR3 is TGTGCCAGCAGCTTAAGTGGCCAGGGCGGCGAGCAGTACTTC.

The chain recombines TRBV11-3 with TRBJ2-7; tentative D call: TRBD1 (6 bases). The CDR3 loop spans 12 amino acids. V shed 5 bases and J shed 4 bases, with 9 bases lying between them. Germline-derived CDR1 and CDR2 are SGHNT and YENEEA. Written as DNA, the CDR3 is TGTGCCAGCAGCGACAGGAATTACGAGCAGTACTTC. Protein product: CASSDRNYEQYF. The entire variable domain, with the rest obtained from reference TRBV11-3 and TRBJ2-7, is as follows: EAGVVQSPRYKIIEKKQPVAFWCNPISGHNTLYWYLQNLGQGPELLIRYENEEAVDDSQLPKDRFSAERLKGVDSTLKIQPAELGDSAVYLCASSDRNYEQYFGPGTRLTVT.

This chain's CDR3 is CASSEATHGAHTGELFF. The DNA for the CDR3 is TGTGCCAGCAGTGAAGCGACACACGGGGCGCACACCGGGGAGCTGTTTTTT. The chain has TRBV6-1 and TRBJ2-2; D is perhaps TRBD1 or TRBD2 (5 bases each). The CDR3 covers 17 residues. Looked up from germline, CDR1 is MNHNS and CDR2 is SASEGT. V was cut by 0 bases and J by 3 bases, with 14 bases left in between.

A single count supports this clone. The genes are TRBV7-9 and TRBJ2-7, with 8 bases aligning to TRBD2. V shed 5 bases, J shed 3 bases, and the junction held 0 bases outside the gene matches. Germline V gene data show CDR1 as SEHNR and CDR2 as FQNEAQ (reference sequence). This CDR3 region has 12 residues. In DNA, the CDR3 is TGTGCCAGCAGCGGGACTAGCTACGAGCAGTACTTC. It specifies CASSGTSYEQYF.

CDR3 DNA: TGTGCCAGCAGCTTAAAACTAGCGGGAGTACCCTACAATGAGCAGTTCTTC. This sequence encodes CASSLKLAGVPYNEQFF. The chain uses TRBV11-3 and TRBJ2-1; 11 nucleotides align to TRBD2. Trimming at V came to 2 bases and at J to 2 bases, leaving 5 bases not matched to a gene. There are 17 residues in the CDR3. In germline, CDR1 is SGHNT, CDR2 YENEEA.

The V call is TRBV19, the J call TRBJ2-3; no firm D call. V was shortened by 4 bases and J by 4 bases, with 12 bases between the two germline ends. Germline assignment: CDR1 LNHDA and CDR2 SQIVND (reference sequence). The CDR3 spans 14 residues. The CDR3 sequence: CASSRVEKADTQYF. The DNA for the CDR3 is TGTGCCAGTAGTAGGGTGGAAAAGGCAGATACGCAGTATTTT.

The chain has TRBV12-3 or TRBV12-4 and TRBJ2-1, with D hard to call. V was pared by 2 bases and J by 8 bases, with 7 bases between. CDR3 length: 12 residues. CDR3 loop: CASSLLRHEQFF. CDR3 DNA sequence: TGTGCCAGCAGTTTACTTAGACATGAGCAGTTCTTC.

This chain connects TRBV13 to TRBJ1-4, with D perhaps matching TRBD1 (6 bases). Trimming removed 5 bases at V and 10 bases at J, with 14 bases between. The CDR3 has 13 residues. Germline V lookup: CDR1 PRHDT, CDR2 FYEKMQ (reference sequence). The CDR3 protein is CASSGAGEGKLFF. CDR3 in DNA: TGTGCCAGCAGCGGCGCAGGGGAGGGAAAACTGTTTTTT.

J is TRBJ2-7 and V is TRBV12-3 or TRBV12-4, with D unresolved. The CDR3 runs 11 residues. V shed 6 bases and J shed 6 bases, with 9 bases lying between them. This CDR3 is CASSPDLEQYF. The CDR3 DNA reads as TGTGCCAGCAGCCCGGACCTCGAGCAGTACTTC.

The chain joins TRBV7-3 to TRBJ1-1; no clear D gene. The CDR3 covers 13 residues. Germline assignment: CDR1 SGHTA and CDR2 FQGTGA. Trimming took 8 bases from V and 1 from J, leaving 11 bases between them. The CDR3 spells CASCDAGNTEAFF. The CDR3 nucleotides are TGTGCCAGCTGCGACGCTGGGAACACTGAAGCTTTCTTT.

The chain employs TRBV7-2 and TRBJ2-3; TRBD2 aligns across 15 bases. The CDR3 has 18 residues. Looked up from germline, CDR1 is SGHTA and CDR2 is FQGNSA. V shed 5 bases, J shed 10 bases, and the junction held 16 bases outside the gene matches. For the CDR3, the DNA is TGTGCCAGCAGCCCCCAGACAGGAGGACTAGCGGGAGGGCGAGCGCAGTATTTT. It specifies CASSPQTGGLAGGRAQYF. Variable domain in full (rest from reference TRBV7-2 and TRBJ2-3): GAGVSQSPSNKVTEKGKDVELRCDPISGHTALYWYRQSLGQGLEFLIYFQGNSAPDKSGLPSDRFSAERTGGSVSTLTIQRTQQEDSAVYLCASSPQTGGLAGGRAQYFGPGTRLTVL.

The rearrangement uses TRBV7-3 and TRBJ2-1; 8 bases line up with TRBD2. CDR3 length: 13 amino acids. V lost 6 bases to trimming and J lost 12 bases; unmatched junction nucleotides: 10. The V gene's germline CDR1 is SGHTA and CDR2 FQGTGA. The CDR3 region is CASSSAGSGMQFF. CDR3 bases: TGTGCCAGCAGTTCTGCTGGTAGCGGGATGCAGTTCTTC.

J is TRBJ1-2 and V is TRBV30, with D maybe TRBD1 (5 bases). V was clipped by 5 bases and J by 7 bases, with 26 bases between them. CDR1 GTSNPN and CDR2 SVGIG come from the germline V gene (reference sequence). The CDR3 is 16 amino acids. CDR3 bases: TGTGCCTGGCGTTGGACCGCATTGGGGGATTCAAGTGGCTACACCTTC. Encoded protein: CAWRWTALGDSSGYTF.

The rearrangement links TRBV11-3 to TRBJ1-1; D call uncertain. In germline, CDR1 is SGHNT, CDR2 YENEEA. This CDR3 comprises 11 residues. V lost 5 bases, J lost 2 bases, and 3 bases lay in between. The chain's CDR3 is CASSTNTEAFF. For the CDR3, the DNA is TGTGCCAGCAGCACCAACACTGAAGCTTTCTTT.